The 23 T cell receptor beta chains below come from one sample, sequenced in a study of T cells in Graves' hyperthyroidism and ophthalmopathy. What was amplified from RNA transcripts were TCR beta CDR3 regions. The HTBI primer set drove a first-round RT-PCR of the TCR CDR3. TCRdb independently ran MiXCR on the multiplex PCR reads; one entry per CDR3 protein. The table has some 700,000 distinct CDR3 sequences, around 15% seen once. The sequencing sample was made of blood. The receptors were sampled from a man aged 50-59 years with Graves' hyperthyroidism.

The chain couples TRBV12-5 to TRBJ1-5, with no clear D. Looked up from germline, CDR1 is LGHNT and CDR2 is FRNRAP. The V and J ends lost 4 bases and 6 bases respectively, with 13 bases between them. CDR3 length: 14 amino acids. The CDR3 region is CASGSPSSGQPQHF. The CDR3 nucleotides are TGTGCTAGTGGTTCCCCGTCCTCCGGTCAGCCCCAGCATTTT. The variable domain in full, with the rest retrieved from reference TRBV12-5 and TRBJ1-5, is DARVTQTPRHKVTEMGQEVTMRCQPILGHNTVFWYRQTMMQGLELLAYFRNRAPLDDSGMPKDRFSAEMPDATLATLKIQPSEPRDSAVYFCASGSPSSGQPQHFGDGTRLSIL.

This clonotype was observed at least ten times. This chain links TRBV28 with TRBJ1-1, with D possibly TRBD1 on 6 matching bases. This CDR3 has 12 residues. Trimming left V 8 bases short and J 8 bases short, with 15 bases between. CDR1 is MDHEN, CDR2 SYDVKM, per germline. The CDR3 region has the DNA TGTGCCAGCTGGGGCACAGGGTTCGAAGCTTTCTTT. The encoded protein is CASWGTGFEAFF.

This clonotype was seen repeatedly, ten times or more. The chain combines TRBV7-2 with TRBJ2-7; the D is unclear. Germline V gives CDR1 SGHTA, CDR2 FQGNSA. V was trimmed by 4 bases and J by 5 bases, leaving 15 bases between them. CDR3 length equals 14 residues. The CDR3 is CASSSAVLGHEQYF. Written as DNA, the CDR3 is TGTGCCAGCAGCTCAGCCGTATTGGGTCACGAGCAGTACTTC.

This clonotype was recorded a few times. J is TRBJ1-5 and V is TRBV19; D not certain. Trimming left V 6 bases short and J 4 bases short, with 10 bases between. Germline V gene lookup returns CDR1 LNHDA and CDR2 SQIVND (reference sequence). The CDR3 sequence is 13 residues long. CDR3 DNA: TGTGCCAGTAGGCAGTCCGGGAATCAGCCCCAGCATTTT. It codes for CASRQSGNQPQHF.

This clonotype was seen ten or more times. This sequence joins TRBV7-9 and TRBJ2-7, with 8 positions matching TRBD2. J lost 2 bases, V lost 2 bases, and 8 bases had no gene match. From germline, CDR1 is SEHNR and CDR2 FQNEAQ (reference sequence). There are 16 residues in the CDR3. DNA for the CDR3: TGTGCCAGCAGCTTACCACTAGCGGTTCTCACCTACGAGCAGTACTTC. It encodes CASSLPLAVLTYEQYF.

This clonotype was observed many times. The J gene is TRBJ1-5, the V gene TRBV12-3 or TRBV12-4; 8 nucleotides match TRBD1. The CDR3 totals 15 residues. Trimming cost V 7 bases and J 0 bases; bases outside gene matches: 5. The DNA for the CDR3 is TGTGCCAGCACAGGGGGCGCTTATAGCAATCAGCCCCAGCATTTT. Protein sequence: CASTGGAYSNQPQHF.

The table lists this clonotype with many counts. V gene TRBV10-3 combines with J gene TRBJ2-7; D gene ambiguous. Trimming removed 0 bases from V and 2 bases from J, with 17 bases in between. The CDR3 spans 17 residues. The germline V gene has CDR1 ENHRY and CDR2 SYGVKD. CDR3 nucleotide sequence: TGTGCCATCAGTGAGTCGACTCTCGGTCGACATGCCTACGAGCAGTACTTC. This encodes CAISESTLGRHAYEQYF.

The chain uses TRBV6-5 and TRBJ1-1; D may be TRBD1 (5 bases). The germline CDR1 and CDR2 sequences are MNHEY and SVGAGI. The CDR3 extends over 15 amino acids. The V gene lost 2 bases and the J gene lost 1 base, with 11 bases spanning the gap. As DNA, the CDR3 is TGTGCCAGCAGTTACGAGGGGAGGGAGAACACTGAAGCTTTCTTT. Amino acids: CASSYEGRENTEAFF.

The table lists this clonotype with many counts. V is TRBV6-2 or TRBV6-3 and J is TRBJ1-1; D ambiguous. Trimming took off 2 bases at V and 0 bases at J, with 1 base between the two ends. CDR1 and CDR2 (germline): MNHEY, SVGEGT. The CDR3 is made up of 12 amino acids. The CDR3 spells CASSYLNTEAFF. The CDR3 bases are TGTGCCAGCAGTTACCTGAACACTGAAGCTTTCTTT.

The V call is TRBV28, the J call TRBJ2-5; TRBD2 matches 13 bases. V dropped 5 bases and J dropped 5; count of bases not matched to a gene: 8. CDR1 is MDHEN and CDR2 is SYDVKM in the germline V gene. The CDR3 is 16 residues long. The CDR3 bases are TGTGCCAGCAGTCCCCAGACTAGCGGGAGGCAGGAGACCCAGTACTTC. This gives the protein CASSPQTSGRQETQYF.

The chain links TRBV28 to TRBJ1-5; D gene ambiguous. V was pared by 1 base and J by 6 bases, with 4 bases between. CDR1 is MDHEN and CDR2 is SYDVKM in the germline V gene. The CDR3 has 12 residues. The CDR3 sequence is CASSLSPQPQHF. The CDR3 DNA reads TGTGCCAGCAGTTTATCCCCTCAGCCCCAGCATTTT.

Only a few counts were recorded for this clonotype. The chain recombines TRBV24-1 with TRBJ2-6; tentatively, D is TRBD2 (6 bases). The CDR3 loop spans 14 amino acids. Trimming removed 9 bases from V and 3 bases from J, with 11 bases in between. Germline V gene data show CDR1 as KGHDR and CDR2 as SFDVKD. CDR3 residues: CATDGGSGANVLTF. The CDR3 nucleotides are TGTGCCACCGATGGAGGGAGTGGGGCCAACGTCCTGACTTTC.

The V call is TRBV6-4, the J call TRBJ2-7, with D perhaps being TRBD1 or TRBD2 (5 bases each). The germline V gene encodes CDR1 MRHNA and CDR2 SNTAGT. The CDR3 has 13 amino acids. Trimming stripped 2 bases from V and 5 bases from J, with 10 bases between. The CDR3 DNA is TGTGCCAGCAGTGACGGGACGCACCACGAGCAGTACTTC. This sequence encodes CASSDGTHHEQYF.

The chain has TRBV6-1 and TRBJ2-3; D is ambiguous. Germline V gene data show CDR1 as MNHNS and CDR2 as SASEGT. The CDR3 is 14 residues long. V was clipped by 2 bases and J by 3 bases, with 9 bases between them. This CDR3 reads CASSEWQPTDTQYF. For the CDR3, the DNA is TGTGCCAGCAGTGAATGGCAACCTACAGATACGCAGTATTTT.

In the case of this clonotype: Germline and junction disagree at one end, which may indicate a read error. This chain connects TRBV7-3 to TRBJ1-2; TRBD1 matches at 9 bases. Germline values: CDR1 SGHTA, CDR2 FQGTGA. The CDR3 extends over 15 amino acids. The DNA of the CDR3 is TGTGCCAACAGCCCCTATACAGGGGGCAGAGATGGCTACACCTTC. It specifies CANSPYTGGRDGYTF.

This clonotype was seen more than once but under ten times. V usage is TRBV24-1 and J usage is TRBJ2-2, with 7 positions matching TRBD2. Looked up from germline, CDR1 is KGHDR and CDR2 is SFDVKD. The junction had 7 bases not matched to a gene; V was cut back by 5 bases and J by 2 bases. This CDR3 comprises 16 residues. The DNA of the CDR3 is TGTGCCACCAGTGGGGCCCCAGCGGGAAACACCGGGGAGCTGTTTTTT. This gives the protein CATSGAPAGNTGELFF.

This rearrangement joins TRBV3-1 to TRBJ2-2; D unclear. CDR1 is LGHDT, CDR2 YNNKEL, per germline (reference sequence). The CDR3 runs to 11 residues. The ends were cut back, 3 bases at V and 10 bases at J, with 6 bases in the middle. CDR3 sequence: CASSQGSELFF. The CDR3, as DNA: TGTGCCAGCAGCCAGGGCTCGGAGCTGTTTTTT.

The table lists this clonotype with a few counts. The rearrangement uses TRBV5-1 and TRBJ2-3, with TRBD2 matching over 14 bases. The ends lost 0 bases at V and 1 base at J; junction bases unmatched: 4. Looked up from germline, CDR1 is SGHRS and CDR2 is YFSETQ. The length of the CDR3 is 18 residues. The DNA for the CDR3 is TGCGCCAGCAGCTTGGAAGGACTAGCGGGAGGAGGCACAGATACGCAGTATTTT. Its protein product is CASSLEGLAGGGTDTQYF.

The chain combines TRBV12-3 or TRBV12-4 with TRBJ1-1; no definite D call. V was trimmed by 1 base and J by 10 bases, leaving 13 bases between them. The CDR3 length is 13 residues. CDR3 sequence reads: CASSLGQVTGAFF. In DNA, the CDR3 is TGTGCCAGCAGTTTAGGGCAGGTCACCGGAGCTTTCTTT.

The chain has TRBV29-1 and TRBJ1-3; TRBD1 is a possible D gene (6 bases). Per germline, CDR1 SQVTM and CDR2 ANQGSEA. The CDR3 consists of 16 residues. Trimming stripped 0 bases from V and 0 bases from J, with 12 bases between. CDR3 sequence: CSVEEGRGLSGNTIYF. The CDR3 coding sequence is TGCAGCGTTGAAGAAGGCAGGGGCCTCTCTGGAAACACCATATATTTT.

At least ten counts were recorded for this clonotype. V gene TRBV28 combines with J gene TRBJ2-7; possible D gene TRBD2, 6 bases. Germline loops: CDR1 MDHEN, CDR2 SYDVKM. CDR3 length: 14 residues. V was shortened by 6 bases and J by 3 bases, with 15 bases between the two germline ends. DNA for the CDR3: TGTGCCAGCAGCCCCCGGGACTTGAACTACGAGCAGTACTTC. It specifies CASSPRDLNYEQYF.

The rearrangement joins TRBV9 to TRBJ1-5; D is unclear. This CDR3 is built from 15 residues. Germline V CDR1 and CDR2: SGDLS, YYNGEE. The V end lost 0 bases, the J end lost 3 bases, and 10 bases lay between the germline ends. The CDR3 is CASSVAAGYNQPQHF. The DNA for the CDR3 is TGTGCCAGCAGCGTAGCGGCGGGGTACAATCAGCCCCAGCATTTT.

The chain joins TRBV3-1 to TRBJ2-3; 7 positions match TRBD2. V shed 1 base and J 0 bases; nucleotides not matched to a gene: 10. The CDR3 sequence is 18 residues long. Germline lookup yields CDR1 LGHDT and CDR2 YNNKEL (reference sequence). The CDR3 nucleotides read TGTGCCAGCAGCCAAGGTCTAGCGGCGGATAGTAGCACAGATACGCAGTATTTT. Amino acid sequence: CASSQGLAADSSTDTQYF.